This T cell receptor (beta chain) was observed in a study of shared clonotypes between healthy human individuals. General study results and limits: Clonotype sharing among the donors was expected to vary with sequencing depth.

The CDR3 is 14 residues long. Germline V gives CDR1 MNHEY, CDR2 SMNVEV (reference sequence). V lost 7 bases to trimming and J lost 1 base, with 13 bases between them. Sequenced by immunoSEQ multiplex PCR; TCRdb stores in-frame clones only, minus some. Seen here are about 600,000 clones, roughly 97% observed once, and the top ten hold less than 0.065%. About this clone itself: Its antigen is as yet unknown.

V usage is TRBV27 and J usage is TRBJ1-1; D uncertain. This sequence originates from a woman in her 30s in good health. The sequencing sample was made of naive CD4+ T cells sorted from blood. Subset given: CD45RA+ positively selected. The CDR3 reads CASTIRYRNTEAFF. CDR3 coding DNA: TGTGCCAGCACCATAAGGTACAGGAACACTGAAGCTTTCTTT.